This T cell receptor beta chain was sequenced for a study of cytomegalovirus exposure and HLA in healthy donors. The CDR3 runs 14 residues. V dropped 0 bases and J dropped 5 bases, with 11 bases sitting between them. Germline loops: CDR1 SGHRS, CDR2 YFSETQ. 13 Jbeta primers and 60 Vbeta primers were used for the PCR. Measured with immunoSEQ multiplex PCR; TCRdb has only the in-frame clones, and not every one. This sample has 95,000 to 100,000 clones, with 65% to 75% found just once. Sequenced sample: PBMCs. This TCR came from a woman aged 40 to 55 in good health and CMV-seronegative. The rearrangement joins TRBV5-1 to TRBJ1-1; a possible D gene is TRBD1 (6 bases). For the CDR3, the DNA is TGCGCCAGCAGCTTGGCCAGTGGACAGACTGAAGCTTTCTTT. Translation: CASSLASGQTEAFF.